This T cell receptor (beta chain) was identified in a study of identical twins. cDNA molecules carried unique molecular identifiers, and template switching added a universal primer site. TCRdb reprocessed the 5' RACE reads via MiXCR and lists one record per CDR3 protein. The sample records 1.5 million to 2 million distinct CDR3 sequences, around 33% being singletons. General observations from the study: Insertions ran lower in abundant cord blood beta clonotypes, though not in memory repertoires.

With regard to this clonotype: Its antigen is unidentified.

CDR3 size: 14 residues. The germline CDR1 and CDR2 sequences are DFQATT and SNEGSKA (reference sequence). The V gene is TRBV20-1, the J gene TRBJ2-5; 10 bases match TRBD2. The DNA end favors TRBJ2-1, so the J call may be wrong. The receptor's source is a newborn girl in good health. Sequencing was carried out using cord blood. The CDR3 bases are TGCAGTGCTCCCTTACTAGCGGGGTTATACGAGCAGTTCTTC. Translated: CSAPLLAGLYEQFF.